This record covers a single TCR beta chain. This clonotype was seen a single time. It has no known antigen specificity. Qualities for individual bases were not recorded, and no much larger clone is one base off. Weak support is all one read offers. From the cysteine up to the phenylalanine, the CDR3 has a length of 16 residues. CDR3 DNA is the only sequence kept; it has 48 bases, read in frame from the first base. In the germline V gene, CDR1 corresponds to MDHEN and CDR2 to SYDVKM. V is clipped by 5 bases and J by 0 bases, and the sequence between their germline boundaries is 11 bases long. The data are from a study of CD8+CD57+ T cells in acquired aplastic anemia (dated by TCRdb to 2016 to 2019). Regarding the research as a whole: DNA extracted from sorted CD4+ and CD8+ cells had a mean of approximately 3.3 ug, with a range of roughly 0.18 to 27.4 ug. Overall results and qualifications from the work: Between patients and healthy controls, no significant difference in CD8+ Simpson's diversity was found (P=0.060). Some 30 CD8+ CDR3 sequences were shared between patients and controls but appeared highly expressed in patients and within their immunodominant clones.

Profiling of TCR beta VDJ combinations and CDR3 sequences used genomic DNA as the template. An Illumina HiSeq 2000 was used for TCR repertoire sequencing. Per the original workflow: TRBV/TRBJ rearrangement plots, CDR3 size and DJ length profiles, and Simpson's diversity index were used to assess repertoires. The most abundant DNA sequence in the deep sequencing data was defined as the immunodominant clone. CDR3 amino acid sequences were screened for sharing across subjects and compared with published repertoires and the VDJdb database. TCRdb applied fastp at Q25 and MiXCR to the public reads, then kept only in-frame beta chains. Under each unique CDR3 protein, matching rows form one entry showing the most common genes and DNA. For this entry, the V and J calls and clone size follow TCRdb and not the study's own pipeline. Within this sample are 200,000 or so distinct CDR3 sequences, with around 65% of them counted one time only. The ten largest clones capture around 46% of the sample.

In this study, sorted CD4+ and CD8+ T cells from the blood of healthy subjects and of severe aplastic anemia patients had their TCR repertoires deep-sequenced. Ficoll-Paque density gradient centrifugation was used to isolate peripheral blood mononuclear cells. Before DNA extraction, CD4+ and CD8+ T cells were sorted by FACS or by magnetic beads. The sample consisted of sorted CD4+, CD8+, or CD8+CD57+ T cells (not recorded which) from PBMCs. This chain joins TRBV28 to TRBJ2-6; a confident D gene designation cannot be given. This TCR was sampled from a human donor with severe aplastic anemia or a healthy control (not recorded which). CDR3 loop: CASSPGLCSGANVLTF. In nucleotide form, the sequence is TGTGCCAGCAGTCCCGGGCTGTGCTCTGGGGCCAACGTCCTGACTTTC.